These 16 T cell receptor beta chains share one sample of origin, sequenced in a study of a mutant IDH1 vaccine in newly diagnosed glioma. Time point in this sample: baseline, week 1 (first vaccination visit). Specified treatment: pre-vaccination baseline after standard-of-care therapy. Repertoires were generated with immunoSEQ multiplex PCR, while TCRdb's copy carries only in-frame clones and drops some. This sample yields about 33,000 clones, of which 88% are seen a single time; around 5% belongs to the top ten. Source: PBMCs, taken from a glioma patient treated with radiotherapy, temozolomide or both. These receptor sequences come from a woman between 40 and 50 years old with glioma.

This sequence joins TRBV5-4 and TRBJ1-1; D might be TRBD1 (6 bases). CDR1 is SGHNT and CDR2 is YYREEE in the germline V gene (reference sequence). The length of the CDR3 is 16 residues. V lost 4 bases and J 0 bases, leaving 16 bases between the germline ends. CDR3 amino acids: CASSASVGHMNTEAFF. CDR3 sequence (DNA): TGTGCCAGCAGCGCTAGCGTGGGACACATGAACACTGAAGCTTTCTTT. The complete variable domain, with remaining parts taken from reference TRBV5-4 and TRBJ1-1, reads ETGVTQSPTHLIKTRGQQVTLRCSSQSGHNTVSWYQQALGQGPQFIFQYYREEENGRGNFPPRFSGLQFPNYSSELNVNALELDDSALYLCASSASVGHMNTEAFFGQGTRLTVV.

V is TRBV4-1 and J is TRBJ1-6; unclear D gene. The germline V and J ends were trimmed by 1 base and 6 bases, with 10 bases remaining between them. Per the germline V gene, CDR1 is MGHRA and CDR2 is YSYEKL. The CDR3 loop spans 15 amino acids. The CDR3 region is CASSQGGLSNSPLHF. CDR3 in DNA: TGCGCCAGCAGCCAAGGAGGGCTTTCTAATTCACCCCTCCACTTT.

A few counts support this clone. The chain uses TRBV7-2 and TRBJ2-1; 7 bases match TRBD1. CDR3 length: 13 amino acids. After removal of 5 bases from V and 7 bases from J, the junction contained 5 bases not matched to a gene. Germline CDR1 reads SGHTA; CDR2 reads FQGNSA. The DNA for the CDR3 is TGTGCCAGCAGCCCCGACAGGGTAAATGAGCAGTTCTTC. Its protein product is CASSPDRVNEQFF.

This clone was seen only once. This rearrangement joins TRBV5-1 to TRBJ1-1; the D gene is possibly TRBD1 (6 bases). Between the trimmed V and J ends, which lost 4 bases and 10 bases, there was a span of 23 bases. Germline V gene lookup returns CDR1 SGHRS and CDR2 YFSETQ. The CDR3 length is 15 residues. Here the CDR3 DNA reads TGCGCCAGCAGCCCCCAGACCGGGACATCCCTGGGAGCTTTCTTT. It specifies CASSPQTGTSLGAFF.

This chain uses TRBV6-6 with TRBJ2-2; 10 bases agree with TRBD2. The germline gives CDR1 MNHNY, CDR2 SVGAGI (reference sequence). V lost 7 bases to trimming and J lost 7 bases; unmatched junction nucleotides: 9. This CDR3 is 15 amino acids long. The CDR3 DNA reads as TGTGCCAGCACATCCGGGACTAGCGATGGCGGGGAGCTGTTTTTT. Protein product: CASTSGTSDGGELFF.

The chain has TRBV29-1 and TRBJ2-5; 9 bases are a match to TRBD1. Germline loops: CDR1 SQVTM, CDR2 ANQGSEA. CDR3 length: 13 amino acids. J was trimmed by 4 bases and V by 7 bases; bases with no gene match: 7. The CDR3 DNA reads as TGCAGCGCAATGACAGGGGGGAGAGAGACCCAGTACTTC. Amino acid sequence: CSAMTGGRETQYF.

The chain joins TRBV7-2 to TRBJ1-5, with a tentative D call TRBD1 (5 bases). Trimming removed 2 bases from V and 5 bases from J, with 16 bases in between. There are 16 residues in the CDR3. CDR1 and CDR2 from the germline V gene are SGHTA and FQGNSA. CDR3 in DNA: TGTGCCAGCAGCTTAAGGTCAGGGAACGAATATCAGCCCCAGCATTTT. Its protein product is CASSLRSGNEYQPQHF.

V is TRBV14 and J is TRBJ2-2; D gene unclear. CDR3 length: 16 residues. Germline lookup yields CDR1 SGHDN and CDR2 FVKESK. Deletions cut 6 bases from V and 1 base from J, with 15 bases between. CDR3 amino acids: CASSPKQKRNTGELFF. The CDR3 DNA reads TGTGCCAGCAGTCCGAAGCAGAAGCGGAACACCGGGGAGCTGTTTTTT.

V gene TRBV10-2 combines with J gene TRBJ2-1; 9 nucleotides align to TRBD2. V lost 6 bases, J lost 3 bases, and 3 bases stayed unmatched. Germline loops: CDR1 WSHSY, CDR2 SAAADI. The CDR3 extends over 14 amino acids. The CDR3 DNA reads TGCGCCAGCAGGCGGGAGGGCCTCTACAATGAGCAGTTCTTC. This sequence encodes CASRREGLYNEQFF.

The V gene is TRBV19, the J gene TRBJ1-1; tentative D call: TRBD1 (6 bases). The CDR3 totals 15 residues. Germline CDR1 and CDR2: LNHDA and SQIVND (reference sequence). The germline V and J ends were trimmed by 9 bases and 0 bases, with 17 bases remaining between them. CDR3 bases: TGTGCCAGCACGGACAGTCCCTGGGTGAACACTGAAGCTTTCTTT. Protein: CASTDSPWVNTEAFF.

The chain couples TRBV18 to TRBJ2-5, with D unclear. Trimming stripped 3 bases from V and 3 bases from J, with 2 bases between. The CDR3 length is 11 residues. The germline V gene encodes CDR1 KGHSH and CDR2 LQKENI. CDR3 coding DNA: TGTGCCAGCTCACCTGAAGAGACCCAGTACTTC. Its protein product is CASSPEETQYF.

The chain joins TRBV5-4 to TRBJ2-2; TRBD2 matches at 8 bases. The CDR3 extends over 16 amino acids. J lost 5 bases, V lost 0 bases, and 6 bases had no gene match. The germline gives CDR1 SGHNT, CDR2 YYREEE (reference sequence). In DNA form, the CDR3 reads TGTGCCAGCAGCTTGGGTGGCCGGGAGGGGACCGGGGAGCTGTTTTTT. Amino acid sequence: CASSLGGREGTGELFF.

The chain carries TRBV4-3 and TRBJ2-5; D remains unclear. The CDR3 contains 14 residues. V lost 0 bases and J lost 5, with 10 bases in between. The germline V gene encodes CDR1 LGHNA and CDR2 YSLEER. This CDR3 reads CASSQDQWVETQYF. CDR3 in DNA: TGCGCCAGCAGCCAAGATCAGTGGGTTGAGACCCAGTACTTC.

The gene calls are TRBV4-1 and TRBJ1-3, with TRBD1 matching over 12 bases. Germline-derived CDR1 and CDR2 are MGHRA and YSYEKL. This CDR3 spans 20 amino acids. J lost 0 bases, V lost 3 bases, and 12 bases had no gene match. CDR3 sequence (DNA): TGCGCCAGCAGCCACCGACCCCCGGGACAGGGGGCCATCTCTGGAAACACCATATATTTT. This codes for CASSHRPPGQGAISGNTIYF.

CDR3 region: CASSLTQGIEFTDTQYF. The CDR3 DNA reads TGTGCCAGCAGCCTGACACAGGGAATAGAGTTCACAGATACGCAGTATTTT. V usage is TRBV9 and J usage is TRBJ2-3, with D possibly being TRBD1 (6 bases). Per germline, CDR1 SGDLS and CDR2 YYNGEE. The length of the CDR3 is 17 residues. Trimming took 4 bases from V and 2 from J, leaving 20 bases between them.

The chain recombines TRBV5-1 with TRBJ2-5; the match to TRBD1 covers 8 bases. The CDR3 has 15 amino acids. The V and J ends lost 4 bases and 6 bases, in that order; junction bases with no gene match: 11. Germline-derived CDR1 and CDR2 are SGHRS and YFSETQ. For the CDR3, the DNA is TGCGCCAGCAGCCCAACCGGGACAGGCCGGAAGACCCAGTACTTC. Its translation: CASSPTGTGRKTQYF. Using reference TRBV5-1 and TRBJ2-5 for the parts outside the CDR3, the full variable domain is KAGVTQTPRYLIKTRGQQVTLSCSPISGHRSVSWYQQTPGQGLQFLFEYFSETQRNKGNFPGRFSGRQFSNSRSEMNVSTLELGDSALYLCASSPTGTGRKTQYFGPGTRLLVL.